Below are 25 T cell receptor beta chains sequenced from a single sample in a study of regulatory T cells in long-lasting Graves disease. Researchers made TCR beta libraries by using iRepertoire HTBI primers and running Arm-PCR on CDR3 regions. TCRdb fed the multiplex PCR reads into MiXCR, producing one record per CDR3 protein. The profile shows around 360,000 distinct CDR3 sequences, 15% to 20% of them singletons. Regarding time point: newly diagnosed GD, antithyroid drugs for less than 3 months. Construction of the TCR library relied on RNA isolated from PBMCs. The same data also contributed to another study, on T cells in Graves' hyperthyroidism and ophthalmopathy.

This specimen was peripheral blood mononuclear cells (PBMCs), taken at new diagnosis, from a patient treated with antithyroid drugs. Every receptor here comes from a woman aged 18-29 years with Graves disease.

This clonotype has more than one count but fewer than ten. Written as DNA, the CDR3 is TGCAGTGCTCTCGTAAGACCGGGCTATGGCTACACCTTC. Translating gives CSALVRPGYGYTF. The chain uses TRBV20-1 and TRBJ1-2; D uncertain. The germline V gene encodes CDR1 DFQATT and CDR2 SNEGSKA (reference sequence). Trimming removed 5 bases from V and 4 bases from J, with 14 bases in between. The CDR3 totals 13 residues.

V and J are TRBV14 and TRBJ2-2, with 8 bases fitting TRBD1. Germline V CDR1 and CDR2: SGHDN, FVKESK. The length of the CDR3 is 15 residues. V lost 2 bases to trimming and J lost 2 bases; unmatched junction nucleotides: 1. Here the CDR3 reads CASSQTGGNTGELFF. The CDR3 bases are TGTGCCAGCAGCCAAACAGGGGGTAACACCGGGGAGCTGTTTTTT. The full variable domain, with the rest looked up from reference TRBV14 and TRBJ2-2, is EAGVTQFPSHSVIEKGQTVTLRCDPISGHDNLYWYRRVMGKEIKFLLHFVKESKQDESGMPNNRFLAERTGGTYSTLKVQPAELEDSGVYFCASSQTGGNTGELFFGEGSRLTVL.

A few counts support this clonotype. Here the CDR3 reads CAASSGGPHKNIQYF. The DNA for the CDR3 is TGTGCCGCGAGTAGCGGGGGGCCCCACAAAAACATTCAGTACTTC. This rearrangement joins TRBV10-3 to TRBJ2-4; TRBD2 matches at 10 bases. J gave up 3 bases and V 11 bases, and 10 bases lay outside the gene matches. Germline CDR1 is ENHRY and CDR2 is SYGVKD. There are 15 residues in the CDR3.

This clonotype has ten or more counts. The CDR3 DNA reads as TGTGCCAGCAGCTTAAGGGGGGGGCGATCCTACAATGAGCAGTTCTTC. Translation gives CASSLRGGRSYNEQFF. The gene calls are TRBV11-1 and TRBJ2-1, with D possibly matching TRBD2 (7 bases). The CDR3 has 16 residues. CDR1 and CDR2 (germline): SGHAT, FQDESV (reference sequence). V lost 2 bases and J 1 base, leaving 12 bases between the germline ends.

This clonotype was seen many times. This sequence joins TRBV12-3 or TRBV12-4 and TRBJ1-3; D call uncertain. With 0 bases removed from V and 0 bases from J, the gap between germline ends came to 9 bases. This CDR3 spans 16 amino acids. The CDR3 DNA reads as TGTGCCAGCAGTTTAGCGCGCGGAAACTCTGGAAACACCATATATTTT. It translates to CASSLARGNSGNTIYF.

The chain joins TRBV4-2 to TRBJ1-2; no firm D call. Germline V CDR1 and CDR2: LGHNA, YNFKEQ. The ends were cut back, 5 bases at V and 5 bases at J, with 21 bases in the middle. CDR3 length: 16 amino acids. The CDR3 DNA is TGTGCCAGCAGCGAGGGCGGAAGTAAAGGCCTGTATGGCTACACCTTC. It is translated as CASSEGGSKGLYGYTF.

The table lists this clonotype with many counts. V is TRBV18 and J is TRBJ2-2; D is possibly TRBD2 (6 bases). This CDR3 region has 13 residues. Trimming left V 8 bases short and J 7 bases short, with 14 bases between. CDR1 and CDR2 from the germline V gene are KGHSH and LQKENI. The CDR3 DNA reads as TGTGCCAGCACGCGGGACGCAGGCGGGGAGCTGTTTTTT. This gives the protein CASTRDAGGELFF.

This clonotype was found many times. The chain combines TRBV3-1 with TRBJ1-5, with D possibly being TRBD1 (5 bases). The CDR3 totals 13 residues. Germline CDR1 reads LGHDT; CDR2 reads YNNKEL (reference sequence). V dropped 1 base and J dropped 9 bases, with 10 bases sitting between them. In DNA form, the CDR3 reads TGTGCCAGCAGCCAAGGGGGGGGAGGGCCCCAGCATTTT. Amino acid sequence: CASSQGGGGPQHF.

This clonotype has a count of ten or more. A junction boundary mismatches the germline segment, possibly from a read error. The chain has TRBV10-3 and TRBJ2-1; no reliable D call. CDR1 ENHRY and CDR2 SYGVKD come from the germline V gene. CDR3 size: 13 residues. This CDR3 is CAISVNSDNEQFF. CDR3 sequence (DNA): TGTGCCATCAGTGTTAACTCCGACAATGAGCAGTTCTTC.

This clonotype was picked up many times. The chain has TRBV2 and TRBJ2-7, with TRBD1 matching 7 bases. This CDR3 has 13 residues. J was trimmed by 4 bases and V by 8 bases; bases with no gene match: 8. CDR1 SNHLY and CDR2 FYNNEI come from the germline V gene. CDR3 sequence: CASGTQGSYEQYF. The CDR3 coding sequence is TGTGCCAGCGGGACACAGGGGTCATACGAGCAGTACTTC.

The chain couples TRBV27 to TRBJ2-3, with D perhaps matching TRBD2 (6 bases). The CDR3 has 13 amino acids. V was shortened by 3 bases and J by 6 bases, with 10 bases between the two germline ends. Germline CDR1 and CDR2: MNHEY and SMNVEV (reference sequence). CDR3 coding DNA: TGTGCCAGCAGTTTCTCGGGGGACGATACGCAGTATTTT. This codes for CASSFSGDDTQYF.

This clonotype has only a few counts. The chain combines TRBV6-2 or TRBV6-3 with TRBJ1-3; D not certain. The CDR3 is 14 residues long. Germline values: CDR1 MNHEY, CDR2 SVGEGT. Trimming shortened V by 5 bases and J by 4 bases, and 12 bases separated the two germline ends. CDR3 nucleotides: TGTGCCAGCAGTGAAGATGGATTAGGAAACACCATATATTTT. As protein: CASSEDGLGNTIYF.

In this sample, this clonotype turned up many times. The chain employs TRBV11-2 and TRBJ2-5; D not resolved. Germline assignment: CDR1 SGHAT and CDR2 FQNNGV. V was clipped by 3 bases and J by 4 bases, with 3 bases between them. The length of the CDR3 is 11 residues. CDR3 in DNA: TGTGCCAGCAGCTTTGCAGAGACCCAGTACTTC. Residues: CASSFAETQYF. Using reference TRBV11-2 and TRBJ2-5 for the parts outside the CDR3, the full variable domain is EAGVAQSPRYKIIEKRQSVAFWCNPISGHATLYWYQQILGQGPKLLIQFQNNGVVDDSQLPKDRFSAERLKGVDSTLKIQPAKLEDSAVYLCASSFAETQYFGPGTRLLVL.

This clonotype was seen repeatedly, ten times or more. The chain joins TRBV5-5 to TRBJ2-7, with D tentatively TRBD2 (5 bases). This CDR3 region has 15 residues. Looked up from germline, CDR1 is SGHKS and CDR2 is YYEKEE (reference sequence). V dropped 3 bases and J dropped 5 bases, with 18 bases sitting between them. CDR3 loop: CASSSVRDRGNEQYF. The DNA of the CDR3 is TGTGCCAGCAGCTCGGTCCGGGATCGGGGAAACGAGCAGTACTTC.

This clonotype occurred many times. The CDR3 sequence: CASSEGAVRYGYTF. The CDR3 nucleotides read TGTGCCAGCAGTGAAGGGGCAGTTCGGTATGGCTACACCTTC. The V call is TRBV2, the J call TRBJ1-2; D is ambiguous. CDR3 length: 14 amino acids. V dropped 1 base and J dropped 5 bases, with 11 bases sitting between them. Germline loops: CDR1 SNHLY, CDR2 FYNNEI.

The table lists this clonotype with many counts. This chain uses TRBV5-6 with TRBJ2-2; 10 bases fit TRBD1. Per germline, CDR1 SGHDT and CDR2 YYEEEE. This CDR3 spans 15 amino acids. Losses at the gene ends were 5 bases for V and 7 bases for J; bases not matched to a gene: 8. The DNA of the CDR3 is TGTGCCAGCAGGCCCCGACAGGGGGCGATCGGGGAGCTGTTTTTT. This gives the protein CASRPRQGAIGELFF.

This clonotype was found a few times. This chain joins TRBV7-3 and TRBJ2-1; possible D gene TRBD2, 6 bases. This CDR3 is built from 20 residues. Germline V CDR1 and CDR2: SGHTA, FQGTGA. Trimming removed 6 bases from V and 1 base from J, with 28 bases in between. The DNA of the CDR3 is TGTGCCAGCAGGAGTCACCGGGGGACTCGAAATAGTTCGTCCTACAATGAGCAGTTCTTC. Translating gives CASRSHRGTRNSSSYNEQFF.

Many counts were recorded for this clonotype. This chain links TRBV20-1 with TRBJ2-1, with 9 nucleotides matching TRBD2. CDR3 length: 15 residues. Trimming took 5 bases from V and 4 from J; bases not matched to a gene: 9. Germline-derived CDR1 and CDR2 are DFQATT and SNEGSKA (reference sequence). CDR3 in amino acids: CSAGRLAETYNEQFF. CDR3 DNA: TGCAGTGCTGGCCGACTAGCGGAGACGTACAATGAGCAGTTCTTC.

On this clonotype: It may be a read error: a sequence one base away is much more abundant. V gene TRBV5-6 combines with J gene TRBJ1-4, with 9 positions matching TRBD1. After removal of 2 bases from V and 14 bases from J, the junction contained 7 bases not matched to a gene. CDR1 and CDR2 (germline): SGHDT, YYEEEE. The CDR3 runs 13 residues. CDR3 DNA sequence: TGTGCCAGCAGCTTTTACTGGGGACAGGGCCTGTTTTTT. It codes for CASSFYWGQGLFF.

This clonotype showed up many times. This chain joins TRBV10-3 and TRBJ1-1, with a tentative D call TRBD1 (5 bases). Germline-derived CDR1 and CDR2 are ENHRY and SYGVKD. V lost 8 bases, J lost 4 bases, and 17 bases lay in between. The CDR3 sequence is 14 residues long. The CDR3 sequence is CAIAGGGGITEAFF. In DNA form, the CDR3 reads TGTGCCATCGCGGGAGGTGGGGGAATCACTGAAGCTTTCTTT.

This clonotype was found many times. This chain joins TRBV3-1 and TRBJ2-3, with TRBD2 matching over 13 bases. With V trimmed by 1 base and J by 7 bases, 2 bases remained unmatched. Germline V gene sequence: CDR1 LGHDT, CDR2 YNNKEL (reference sequence). This CDR3 has 15 amino acids. The chain's CDR3 is CASSQGTSGSNTQYF. In DNA, the CDR3 is TGTGCCAGCAGCCAAGGGACTAGCGGGAGCAATACGCAGTATTTT.

Ten or more counts support this clonotype. The genes are TRBV24-1 and TRBJ2-7; D might be TRBD2 (6 bases). V was cut by 7 bases and J by 2 bases, with 14 bases left in between. CDR1 is KGHDR, CDR2 SFDVKD, per germline. The CDR3 contains 14 residues. CDR3 sequence: CATSTSSGAYEQYF. The CDR3 nucleotides are TGTGCCACCAGCACTTCCTCGGGGGCCTACGAGCAGTACTTC.

This clonotype showed up many times. The V and J genes are TRBV12-3 or TRBV12-4 and TRBJ2-5, with no clear D. This CDR3 contains 13 residues. The germline V and J ends were trimmed by 2 bases and 5 bases, with 9 bases remaining between them. The CDR3 sequence: CASSLTLGETQYF. CDR3 DNA: TGTGCCAGCAGTTTAACCCTGGGTGAGACCCAGTACTTC.

This clonotype was counted ten times or more. This CDR3 reads CASSPSSKVNTEAFF. In DNA, the CDR3 is TGTGCCAGCTCACCCTCCTCGAAAGTGAACACTGAAGCTTTCTTT. The chain carries TRBV18 and TRBJ1-1; D is ambiguous. CDR1 is KGHSH, CDR2 LQKENI, per germline. Deletions cut 3 bases from V and 0 bases from J, with 11 bases between. The CDR3 has 15 residues. The variable domain in full, completed from reference TRBV18 and TRBJ1-1, reads NAGVMQNPRHLVRRRGQEARLRCSPMKGHSHVYWYRQLPEEGLKFMVYLQKENIIDESGMPKERFSAEFPKEGPSILRIQQVVRGDSAAYFCASSPSSKVNTEAFFGQGTRLTVV.

The table lists this clonotype with a few counts. The genes are TRBV20-1 and TRBJ1-6, with D unresolved. The CDR3 is made up of 15 amino acids. V shed 5 bases and J shed 8 bases, with 19 bases lying between them. Germline CDR1 reads DFQATT; CDR2 reads SNEGSKA (reference sequence). The CDR3 nucleotides read TGCAGTGCTGATAAGGAGGCAGGCGGCGATTCACCCCTCCACTTT. As protein: CSADKEAGGDSPLHF.